This TCR beta chain is drawn from a study of monozygotic twins with inflammatory bowel disease. General study results and limits: The analysis did not separate different T cell subtypes.

TCRdb reanalyzed the 5' RACE reads and collapses them to one entry per CDR3 protein, without DNA. The specimen's table records 440,000 or so distinct CDR3 sequences. To note about this clonotype: Its antigen is unidentified.

CDR1 SGHRS and CDR2 YFSETQ come from the germline V gene. This CDR3 region has 16 residues. The sequence was obtained from a human donor with ulcerative colitis or Crohn's disease, or a healthy co-twin of an affected twin (not recorded which). This sequence joins TRBV5-1 and TRBJ2-5; the TCRdb call, TRBD2, lacks DNA for checking. Sequencing was carried out using blood. This CDR3 is CASSSGTSDRKETQYF.